This T cell receptor (beta chain) was identified during a study of cytomegalovirus exposure and HLA in healthy donors. General study results and limits: A reported reduction in N-insertions relative to the roughly 640-donor mean was seen in an Asian-associated ancestry cluster in a later analysis. Cytomegalovirus association was listed for 164 TCR beta chains.

Researchers ran the PCR with 60 Vbeta and 13 Jbeta primers. Per the authors' pipeline: A later analysis counted 80 million or so unique TCR beta chains, some 12 million shared. The method was immunoSEQ multiplex PCR; TCRdb's version includes in-frame clones alone and lacks a portion of them. The V and J calls and clone size come from that table; D and trimming were worked out from the DNA. The sample comprises 80,000 or so clones, approximately 70% of which are singletons, and 11% rests with the top ten. The CDR3 runs 15 residues. Germline CDR1 and CDR2: SGHNT and YYREEE (reference sequence). Trimming left V 4 bases short and J 5 bases short, with 15 bases between. There are a few counts of this clone. Its antigen remains unidentified.

Sample: PBMCs. The receptor comes from a woman between 40 and 50 years old in good health and CMV-seropositive. The chain is built from TRBV5-4 and TRBJ1-4; D call uncertain. In DNA form, the CDR3 reads TGTGCCAGCAGCCCGGAGTCCAGTGGGAATGAAAAACTGTTTTTT. Residues: CASSPESSGNEKLFF.